A selection of T cell receptor beta chains follows, all from one sample in a study of blood T cell repertoires in COVID-19. Profiling relied on immunoSEQ multiplex PCR, and the TCRdb table lists in-frame clones only, not all of them. This table holds 130,000 to 150,000 clones, 78% found once. The source material was peripheral blood. Source of these receptors: an older woman with acute or convalescent COVID-19. Each CDR3 is given with its conserved first and last residue. A D gene is named only where the DNA matches it firmly. Some rows have no size entry. The others give once, few or many, or a class for an expanded clone.

TRBJ1-5	TRBV12-5	-	-	TGTGCTAGTGGTTCGGACAGTTCTTATCAGCCCCAGCATTTT	CASGSDSSYQPQHF
TRBJ2-3	TRBV28	-	-	TGTGCCAGCAGGAGTCCTAGCACAGATACGCAGTATTTT	CASRSPSTDTQYF
TRBJ2-7	TRBV4-2	-	TRBD1	TGTGCCAGCAGCCTAAATTTCAGGGGGCCTGGATACGAGCAGTACTTC	CASSLNFRGPGYEQYF
TRBJ2-7	TRBV3-1/TRBV3-2	-	TRBD2	TGTGCCAGCAGGACCGTGGGGACTAGTCGAAGCTGGAAATCCTACGAGCAGTACTTC	CASRTVGTSRSWKSYEQYF
TRBJ1-4	TRBV28	few	-	TGTGCCAGCAGTTCCTTACAGGAGACTAATGAAAAACTGTTTTTT	CASSSLQETNEKLFF
TRBJ2-3	TRBV6-5	-	-	TGTGCCAGCAGTTACAGGACAAGCACAGATACGCAGTATTTT	CASSYRTSTDTQYF
TRBJ1-2	TRBV27	-	TRBD1	TGTGCCAGCAGTTTAACCCTACGGCCCCGGACAGGGGTTGGCTACACCTTC	CASSLTLRPRTGVGYTF
TRBJ2-1	TRBV28	many	TRBD2	TGTGCGACTAGCGGGAGTGGGTACAATGAGCAGTTCTTC	CATSGSGYNEQFF
TRBJ2-3	TRBV30	-	-	TGTGCCTGGAGTGTACCCGGGGGATTCACAGATACGCAGTATTTT	CAWSVPGGFTDTQYF
TRBJ2-3	TRBV19	-	TRBD2	TGTGCCAGTAGTATACGGACTAGCGGGACGGCAGATACGCAGTATTTT	CASSIRTSGTADTQYF
TRBJ2-1	TRBV19	-	TRBD2	TGTGCCAGTATCCGGACCGGAGGCGCTAGCGGTGAGCAGTTCTTC	CASIRTGGASGEQFF
TRBJ1-4	TRBV5-1	-	TRBD1	TGCGCCAGCACCCTCGGGACAGGGGATGAAAAACTGTTTTTT	CASTLGTGDEKLFF
TRBJ2-7	TRBV19	-	TRBD2	TGTGCCAGTAGTCCGAGCGGGACCTCCTACGAGCAGTACTTC	CASSPSGTSYEQYF
TRBJ1-2	TRBV6-5	-	-	TGTGCCAGCACGGGTAATGGCTGGTTTAACTATGGCTACACCTTC	CASTGNGWFNYGYTF
TRBJ1-1	TRBV24-1	-	-	TGTGCCACCAGTGATACAGGGCGAGCTTTCTTT	CATSDTGRAFF
TRBJ2-1	TRBV9	-	TRBD2	TGTGCCAGCAGCGTAGAATCTAGCGGGAGCCCCTACAATGAGCAGTTCTTC	CASSVESSGSPYNEQFF
TRBJ2-3	TRBV7-9	-	-	TGTGCCAGCGGACTACCCCCAGATACGCAGTATTTT	CASGLPPDTQYF
TRBJ1-2	TRBV28	-	TRBD1	TGTGCCAGCGCTCTTGACAGGGCAAAGTTGGACTATGGCTACACCTTC	CASALDRAKLDYGYTF
TRBJ2-1	TRBV10-2	-	-	TGCGCCAGCAGTGATTTAGTCTCTGGCAATGAGCAGTTCTTC	CASSDLVSGNEQFF
TRBJ2-7	TRBV20-1	-	-	TGCAGTGCTAGTCCCGCCCCAGGGGCTCTCTCCTACGAGCAGTACTTC	CSASPAPGALSYEQYF
TRBJ1-2	TRBV19	-	-	TGTGCCAGTAGTAACCGGGACTCGAGGAATGGCTACACCTTC	CASSNRDSRNGYTF
TRBJ2-3	TRBV19	few	-	TGTGCCAGTAGTACCTCCTATGTAGATACGCAGTATTTT	CASSTSYVDTQYF
TRBJ2-1	TRBV19	-	TRBD2	TGTGCCAGTAGTCAAGCGGGAGGTAATGAGCAGTTCTTC	CASSQAGGNEQFF